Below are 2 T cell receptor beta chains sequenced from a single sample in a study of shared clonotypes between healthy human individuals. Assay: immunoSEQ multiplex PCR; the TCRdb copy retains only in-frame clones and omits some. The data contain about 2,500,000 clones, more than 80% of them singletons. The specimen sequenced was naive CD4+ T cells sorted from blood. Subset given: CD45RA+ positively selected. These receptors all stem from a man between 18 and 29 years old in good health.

CDR3 loop: CASTQRVTEAFF. For the CDR3, the DNA is TGTGCCAGCACCCAAAGGGTCACTGAAGCTTTCTTT. The chain employs TRBV7-2 and TRBJ1-1; D gene unclear. Trimming stripped 7 bases from V and 4 bases from J, with 10 bases between. CDR3 length equals 12 residues. In germline, CDR1 is SGHTA, CDR2 FQGNSA.

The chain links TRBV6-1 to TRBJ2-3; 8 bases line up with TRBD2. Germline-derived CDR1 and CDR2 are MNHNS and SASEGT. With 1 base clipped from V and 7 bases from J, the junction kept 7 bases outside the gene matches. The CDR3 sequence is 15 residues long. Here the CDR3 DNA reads TGTGCCAGCAGTGAAGTCGGGGGGGCAGCCTATACGCAGTATTTT. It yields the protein CASSEVGGAAYTQYF.